This entry is about one T cell receptor beta chain. This clonotype came up many times. The antigen this receptor binds is unknown. Base qualities were left out, and no much larger clone turns up one base away. The data derive from a study of T cells in Graves' hyperthyroidism and ophthalmopathy (dated by TCRdb to about 2019). Background for the entire study: Peripheral blood was sampled at the time of initial diagnosis, prior to any treatment. After sampling, hyperthyroidism patients received methimazole starting at 30 mg daily, and ophthalmopathy patients received high-dose intravenous methylprednisolone. Whether ophthalmopathy could be predicted prospectively was tested in an independent validation cohort made up of approximately 19 hyperthyroidism patients plus 17 patients who later progressed to ophthalmopathy. The roughly 99 discovery patients were divided at random into training and test sets in a 7:3 ratio. According to the paper, TCR Vbeta CDR3 sequencing was carried out on over 130 peripheral blood samples, which came from approximately 43 ophthalmopathy, some 73 hyperthyroidism and 17 progressor patients. A discovery cohort of about 96 patients, approximately 45 with Graves' ophthalmopathy and approximately 55 with stable Graves' hyperthyroidism, was used to find distinguishing TCR V-J signatures. The study also compared thyroid tissue and blood T-cell repertoires from five or six Graves' hyperthyroidism patients.

Trimming removed 3 bases from V and 2 bases from J; the gene matches leave 4 bases unexplained. Reading the germline V gene gives CDR1 MDHEN and CDR2 SYDVKM. The CDR3 runs 15 residues from the cysteine to the phenylalanine. Only CDR3 DNA remains: 45 bases, in frame from the first base. Ophthalmopathy patients had moderately to severely active disease, Clinical Activity Score of at least 3, NOSPECS grade of at least 4, and duration under 3 months. Patients with uncontrolled infections, other autoimmune diseases, pregnancy or lactation were excluded. Diagnoses were established on the basis of clinical symptoms, serum thyroxine and TRAb, thyroid ultrasound, and orbital computed tomography. Ficoll-Paque density gradient centrifugation was used to isolate PBMCs from about 9 ml of fresh peripheral blood. Total RNA was extracted with Trizol reagent, and quality was checked on an Agilent 2100 Bioanalyzer.

Results and caveats for the whole study, not just this receptor: No statistical method was used to set the sample size in advance, and investigators knew the group allocation. Most expanded thyroid clonotypes (frequency above 0.001) were also found in blood, which suggests that blood repertoires may mirror thyroid immune responses. In validation, the model predicted progression to ophthalmopathy a median of around six months before onset, with about 71% sensitivity and almost 75% specificity. A 13 V-J signature model separated ophthalmopathy from stable hyperthyroidism, with about 90% sensitivity and 81% to 83% specificity in cross-validation and 80%/75% in testing.

TCR beta CDR3 regions were amplified from RNA transcripts. The TCR CDR3 was subjected to a first round of RT-PCR using the HTBI primer set and the Qiagen OneStep RT-PCR kit. Libraries were constructed in a second round of multiplex PCR, after which size selection and purification were performed. Libraries were sequenced paired-end with 100 bp reads on an Illumina HiSeq2000. The study's own analysis went as follows. SOAPnuke was used to process the raw data, throwing out any read that contained adapters or uncalled bases, had a mean Phred below 15, or lacked an exact constant-primer or identifier match. COPE v1.2.5 was used to merge the high-quality paired reads, and each unique nucleotide sequence was defined as a clonotype. MiTCR v1.1 was used to align the clonotypes against IMGT TRBV, TRBD and TRBJ reference segments. The analysis was restricted to V-J combinations with a frequency above 0.0001, which together covered 99.2% of the repertoires. The TCS score was defined as F50 (clonal expansion) divided by E x V (chaos), with BLOSUM62-based TCRdist calculated between CDR3 peptides within each V-J. Welch's t-statistics and random forest reduced some 510 V-J features to fewer than 15, which were used in a naive Bayes classifier (R e1071). TCRdb cleaned the public reads at Q25 with fastp, built clones with MiXCR and kept in-frame beta chains. One record per CDR3 amino acid sequence lists the most common genes and DNA. TCRdb, rather than the study authors, made the V and J calls. This sample gives about 290,000 distinct CDR3 sequences in total; around 20% of them show up just once. Together, the top ten hold about 35% of the sample.

This chain is built from TRBV28 and TRBJ1-5; TRBD1 matches 7 bases in the middle. The sequenced sample was blood. The receptor was isolated from a man aged 50 to 59 with Graves' ophthalmopathy. In nucleotide form, the sequence is TGTGCCAGCAGTTTGTCCGGGACAGGCAATCAGCCCCAGCATTTT. Translation gives CASSLSGTGNQPQHF.